The T cell receptor beta chain described here comes from a study of OX40 agonist ivuxolimab in advanced cancers. Turning to the overall study: Ivuxolimab was a fully human IgG2 agonistic monoclonal antibody targeting the costimulatory receptor OX40 (CD134). Intravenous ivuxolimab was administered to patients every 2 weeks at six dose levels: 0.01, 0.1, 0.3, 1.5, 3 and 10 mg/kg. Of the approximately 50 dose-escalation patients, hepatocellular carcinoma was present in about 20, melanoma in some 15, renal cell carcinoma in 9 and head and neck cancer in 9. In the dose-escalation cohort, nearly 85% of patients were male, and the mean age was approximately 60 years with a range of roughly 20 to 80. Patients were allowed to have had prior anti-PD-1, anti-PD-L1 or anti-CTLA-4 therapy, and around two fifths of the dose-escalation patients had been treated with checkpoint inhibitors. Partial responses occurred in three dose-escalation patients, of whom one had hepatocellular carcinoma and two had cutaneous melanoma. The point of sequencing TCRbeta in the periphery was to test whether ivuxolimab changed TCR sequence diversity and drove clonal T-cell expansion. The paper covers the monotherapy dose-escalation part of the phase I ivuxolimab trial, which included N of about 56 patients.

The trial excluded patients who had a history of autoimmune disease or were on systemic immunosuppression. Peripheral blood for TCR sequencing was collected from all dose cohorts at baseline, on cycle 4 day 1, and on cycle 7 day 1. The samples were taken from a phase I, first-in-human, multicenter, open-label dose-escalation trial of ivuxolimab. Adults with locally advanced or metastatic head and neck squamous cell, hepatocellular, melanoma or renal cell carcinoma were enrolled in the trial. Before TCR sequencing, CD4+ T cells and CD8+ T cells were sorted from peripheral blood as separate populations. Genomic DNA was extracted from sorted cells for sequencing of the TCRbeta CDR3 region. The immunoSEQ Assay was used for sequencing of TCRbeta CDR3 regions. In its TCRdb copy, this immuneACCESS table keeps in-frame sequences only and misses some clones. Where compared with another copy, unresolved V genes explain less than half of these, and the others have no known cause. The sample includes roughly 30,000 clones, with 84% observed a single time. The ten biggest clones cover roughly 19% of the sample.

Paper-wide results and their limitations: In the 0.1-3.0 mg/kg groups, partial responders were among the patients with the lowest normalized peripheral clonal expansion, particularly in CD8+ T cells. On average, CD8+ T cells showed more expanded clones than CD4+ T cells after ivuxolimab. Clonal expansion of both CD4+ and CD8+ blood T cells was observed from baseline to week 6 at doses 0.1 to 3.0 mg/kg. The antigen specificity of the clonally expanded peripheral T cells was not determined. Low levels of normalized T-cell clonal expansion were also seen in some nonresponding patients.

Notes on this clone: It has no known antigen specificity. Per-nucleotide qualities are absent, and no much larger clonotype sits a single base away.

Sequences MNHNS (CDR1) and SASEGT (CDR2) are obtained from the germline V gene. Compared with germline, V lacks 3 bases and J lacks 0 bases; bases without a gene match: 3. The CDR3 has 15 amino acids, counting the end cysteine and phenylalanine. Only the CDR3 DNA stays, 45 bases, in frame from base 1. The sequence links TRBV6-1 to TRBJ2-3, and 7 junction bases match TRBD1. The receptor was derived from an adult with an advanced solid tumor such as melanoma, head and neck, liver or kidney cancer. Sample: CD4+ or CD8+ T cells sorted from blood, taken in a trial of the OX40 agonist ivuxolimab. The DNA reads TGTGCCAGCAGTGACGGGACAGTGAGCACAGATACGCAGTATTTT. This yields the protein CASSDGTVSTDTQYF.